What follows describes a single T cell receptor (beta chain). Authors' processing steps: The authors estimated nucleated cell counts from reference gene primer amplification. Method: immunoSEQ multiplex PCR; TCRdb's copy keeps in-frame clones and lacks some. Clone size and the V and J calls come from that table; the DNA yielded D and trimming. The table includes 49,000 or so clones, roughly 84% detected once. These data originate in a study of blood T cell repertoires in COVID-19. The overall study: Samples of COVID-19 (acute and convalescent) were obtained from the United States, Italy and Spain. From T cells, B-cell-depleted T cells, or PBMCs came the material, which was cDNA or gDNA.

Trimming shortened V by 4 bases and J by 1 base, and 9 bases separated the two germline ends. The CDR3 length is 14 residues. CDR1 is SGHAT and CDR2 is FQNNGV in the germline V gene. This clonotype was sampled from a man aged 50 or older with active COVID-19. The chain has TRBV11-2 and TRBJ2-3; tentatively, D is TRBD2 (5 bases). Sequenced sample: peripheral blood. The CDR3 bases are TGTGCCAGCAGCTCTTCCGGGGGCACAGATACGCAGTATTTT. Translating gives CASSSSGGTDTQYF.